This T cell receptor (beta chain) was sequenced during a study of Graves' ophthalmopathy and Graves' hyperthyroidism. Study at large: Over 18 months of follow-up, stable hyperthyroidism required that no ophthalmopathy appear. Points from the study as a whole: A 13-signature model separated ophthalmopathy from stable hyperthyroidism, reaching roughly 85% sensitivity and roughly 82% specificity cross-validated. Blood shared most expanded thyroid clonotypes above 0.001 frequency.

Newly diagnosed, the hyperthyroidism patients had under 2 months' duration and were aged 18 to 65. This clonotype was observed many times. Its cognate antigen is unknown. V dropped 3 bases and J dropped 8; count of bases not matched to a gene: 6. This CDR3 contains 13 residues. TCR beta CDR3 amplification used RNA transcripts. HTBI primers served in a first-round RT-PCR, which a second-round multiplex PCR followed. MiXCR, applied by TCRdb to the multiplex PCR reads, yields one record per CDR3 protein. The sample carries about 550,000 distinct CDR3 sequences, less than 40% recorded once. The specimen was peripheral blood or thyroid tissue (not recorded which). This clonotype was obtained from an adult man with Graves' hyperthyroidism. The chain couples TRBV12-3 or TRBV12-4 to TRBJ1-1; 7 positions match TRBD1. For the CDR3, the DNA is TGTGCCAGCAGTTTGGCAGGGGGAGCCGAAGCTTTCTTT. It yields the protein CASSLAGGAEAFF.